Listed below are T cell receptor beta chains from one sample, sequenced in a study of cytomegalovirus exposure and HLA in healthy donors. Generated by immunoSEQ multiplex PCR, the TCRdb table keeps only in-frame clones and is missing some. The sample carries some 340,000 clones, about nine tenths recorded once. The sample was PBMCs. The receptor source for this set is a woman younger than 45 in good health and CMV-seropositive. CDR3s include the opening cysteine and the closing phenylalanine or tryptophan. A D gene is named only where the DNA matches it firmly. Some rows mark clone size as missing; the rest say once, few, many or name a class of expanded clone.

j_gene,d_gene,v_gene,abundance,CDR3nt,CDR3aa
TRBJ1-2,-,TRBV14,once,TGTGCCAGCAGCCAAGTCTGGCAAACTAACTATGGCTACACCTTC,CASSQVWQTNYGYTF
TRBJ2-3,-,TRBV6-5,-,TGTGCCAGCAGTCGGGGCCTAAGGGATACGCAGTATTTT,CASSRGLRDTQYF
TRBJ1-3,-,TRBV7-2,-,TGTGCCAGCAGCTTAGGATTGGGGGGCGCTGGAAACACCATATATTTT,CASSLGLGGAGNTIYF
TRBJ2-7,TRBD2,TRBV27,-,TGTGCCACTTCTTCTCCTACTGGCGGGGGAGCCTACGAGCAGTACTTC,CATSSPTGGGAYEQYF
TRBJ2-3,TRBD1,TRBV7-7,-,TGTGCCAGCAGCTTAGGGGACAGGGGGCTCACAGATACGCAGTATTTT,CASSLGDRGLTDTQYF
TRBJ2-4,-,TRBV30,-,TGTGCCTGGGGACAGGAGGGAAACATTCAGTACTTC,CAWGQEGNIQYF
TRBJ2-7,TRBD2,TRBV5-6,-,TGTGCCAGCAGCTTGGTGGGGGGGACCTACGAGCAGTACTTC,CASSLVGGTYEQYF
TRBJ2-3,-,TRBV10-3,-,TGTGCCATCAGTGGATCTTTAAGAGGGTCTGGCACAGATACGCAGTATTTT,CAISGSLRGSGTDTQYF
TRBJ2-7,TRBD2,TRBV29-1,-,TGCAGCGCCGGGGGAGGGAGGAGCTCCTACGAGCAGTACTTC,CSAGGGRSSYEQYF
TRBJ2-4,-,TRBV6-1,-,TGTGCCAGCAGGCAGGGGCCTCAAAACATTCAGTACTTC,CASRQGPQNIQYF
TRBJ2-1,TRBD2,TRBV4-2,-,TGTGCCAGCAGCCAAGACGAAGGAGGGAGGGGTAATGAGCAGTTCTTC,CASSQDEGGRGNEQFF
TRBJ2-2,-,TRBV28,-,TGTGCCAGCAGTTTATTGGTAGCCAGGACCGACACCGGGGAGCTGTTTTTT,CASSLLVARTDTGELFF
TRBJ2-2,-,TRBV21-1,-,TGTGCCAGCAGCCAGACTAGCGGGAGGTGTACGGGCACCGGGGAGCTGTTTTTT,CASSQTSGRCTGTGELFF
TRBJ1-5,-,TRBV6-4,-,TGTGCCAGCCATAACAGGGTACTGGACCGCAATCAGCCCCAGCATTTT,CASHNRVLDRNQPQHF
TRBJ1-5,-,TRBV30,-,TGTGCCTGGAGTGTGGGCAGTAGCAATCAGCCCCAGCATTTT,CAWSVGSSNQPQHF
TRBJ2-7,-,TRBV5-6,-,TGTGCCAGCAGCCTAAATCCAGCCTACGAGCAGTACTTC,CASSLNPAYEQYF
TRBJ1-2,-,TRBV6-1,-,TGTGCCAGCAGTGGAGGGGAAAACTATGGCTACACCTTC,CASSGGENYGYTF
TRBJ1-4,-,TRBV9,-,TGTGCCAGCAGCGTAAGCCCCGCCGTGGATGAAAAACTGTTTTTT,CASSVSPAVDEKLFF
TRBJ2-7,-,TRBV28,-,TGTGCCAGCACCCCCCGGGTGGGGTACGAGCAGTACTTC,CASTPRVGYEQYF
TRBJ2-1,-,TRBV5-1,-,TGCGCCAGCAGCTTGAGTAGCGATTACAATGAGCAGTTCTTC,CASSLSSDYNEQFF
TRBJ1-1,-,TRBV30,-,TGTGCCTGGACCGGGCCCCTGTTCACTGAAGCTTTCTTT,CAWTGPLFTEAFF
TRBJ2-1,-,TRBV11-2,-,TGTGCCAGCAACCTAGGTGGTGAGCAGTTCTTC,CASNLGGEQFF